These 8 T cell receptor beta chains were sequenced from one sample in a study of CD8 T cells in ankylosing spondylitis. Study findings and constraints: Ankylosing spondylitis blood seemed to carry a telltale TCR beta motif made of several highly homologous variants.

TCRdb itself ran the 5' RACE reads through MiXCR, one entry per CDR3 protein. This sample carries roughly 700,000 distinct CDR3 sequences, around a fifth of them seen once, and the ten largest clones take under 20%. Their recognized antigens are unknown. The sample was blood, either unsorted or a sorted T cell fraction (not recorded which). All receptors derive from a male donor with ankylosing spondylitis.

J is TRBJ2-1 and V is TRBV2; 12 nucleotides match TRBD2. Looked up from germline, CDR1 is SNHLY and CDR2 is FYNNEI. The CDR3 is made up of 18 amino acids. V dropped 5 bases and J dropped 0; count of bases not matched to a gene: 8. The CDR3 nucleotides read TGTGCCAGCAGTCAAACTAGCGGGGGGCCGAGCTCCTACAATGAGCAGTTCTTC. This codes for CASSQTSGGPSSYNEQFF.

This clonotype was seen only a few times. CDR3 loop: CAISESGFVGQGADTQYF. DNA for the CDR3: TGTGCCATCAGTGAGTCGGGGTTTGTGGGACAGGGAGCAGATACGCAGTATTTT. The chain links TRBV10-3 to TRBJ2-3, with 9 bases lining up with TRBD1. The V gene end was trimmed by 0 bases and the J gene end by 4 bases; junction bases not matched to a gene: 11. Germline V gene sequence: CDR1 ENHRY, CDR2 SYGVKD. This CDR3 comprises 18 residues.

The CDR3 sequence: CASSPSGGTSGYEQYF. CDR3 sequence (DNA): TGTGCCAGCAGCCCCAGCGGCGGGACTAGCGGATACGAGCAGTACTTC. The rearrangement links TRBV7-9 to TRBJ2-7; TRBD2 aligns across 11 bases. V trimming: 5 bases; J trimming: 4 bases; junction bases outside the gene matches: 10. This CDR3 region has 16 residues. Germline assignment: CDR1 SEHNR and CDR2 FQNEAQ (reference sequence).

The genes are TRBV3-1 and TRBJ2-1; D is uncertain. Germline V CDR1 and CDR2: LGHDT, YNNKEL (reference sequence). There are 11 residues in the CDR3. The V and J ends lost 0 bases and 13 bases respectively, with 7 bases between them. CDR3 protein: CASSQDVVQFF. CDR3 DNA sequence: TGTGCCAGCAGCCAAGATGTCGTACAGTTCTTC.

This clonotype was seen a handful of times. The chain is built from TRBV4-2 and TRBJ1-2, with 7 bases lining up with TRBD1. The CDR3 is 17 amino acids. V shed 0 bases, J shed 4 bases, and the junction held 11 bases outside the gene matches. From germline, CDR1 is LGHNA and CDR2 YNFKEQ. The CDR3 region is CASSQEGAGQATYGYTF. The CDR3 bases are TGTGCCAGCAGCCAAGAAGGAGCCGGACAGGCAACCTATGGCTACACCTTC.

This chain joins TRBV20-1 and TRBJ2-1, with TRBD2 matching over 7 bases. J lost 1 base, V lost 0 bases, and 3 bases had no gene match. CDR1 and CDR2 from the germline V gene are DFQATT and SNEGSKA (reference sequence). CDR3 length: 15 amino acids. Written as DNA, the CDR3 is TGCAGTGCTAGAGAGTTCGGGGGGTCCTACAATGAGCAGTTCTTC. Its protein is CSAREFGGSYNEQFF.

This chain uses TRBV6-2 or TRBV6-3 with TRBJ2-1; 11 bases map to TRBD2. V lost 2 bases, J lost 3 bases, and 3 bases stayed unmatched. The CDR3 sequence is 16 residues long. Germline V gives CDR1 MNHEY, CDR2 SVGEGT. The CDR3 nucleotides are TGTGCCAGCAGTTACACCGGGACTAGCGGCTACAATGAGCAGTTCTTC. It codes for CASSYTGTSGYNEQFF.

The chain carries TRBV20-1 and TRBJ2-2; D uncertain. Trimming cost V 1 base and J 1 base, with 16 bases left between them. Germline CDR1 DFQATT, CDR2 SNEGSKA (reference sequence). This CDR3 contains 17 residues. CDR3 loop: CSARGPKGPMNTGELFF. CDR3 nucleotides: TGCAGTGCTAGAGGGCCAAAAGGGCCAATGAACACCGGGGAGCTGTTTTTT.